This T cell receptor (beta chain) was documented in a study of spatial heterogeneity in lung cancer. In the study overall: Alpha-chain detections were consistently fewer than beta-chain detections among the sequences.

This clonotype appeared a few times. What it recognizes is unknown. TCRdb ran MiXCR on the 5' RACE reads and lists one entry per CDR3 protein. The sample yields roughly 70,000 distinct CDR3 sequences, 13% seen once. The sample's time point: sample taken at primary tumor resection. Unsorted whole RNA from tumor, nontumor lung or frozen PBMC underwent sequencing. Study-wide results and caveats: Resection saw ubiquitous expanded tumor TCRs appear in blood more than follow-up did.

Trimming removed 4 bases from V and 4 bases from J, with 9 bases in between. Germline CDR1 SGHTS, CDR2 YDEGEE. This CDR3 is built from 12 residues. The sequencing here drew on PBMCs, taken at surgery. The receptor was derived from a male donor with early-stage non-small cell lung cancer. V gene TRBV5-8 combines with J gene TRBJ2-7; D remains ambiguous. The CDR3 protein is CASSLVEYEQYF. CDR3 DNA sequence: TGTGCCAGCAGCCTGGTCGAATACGAGCAGTACTTC.